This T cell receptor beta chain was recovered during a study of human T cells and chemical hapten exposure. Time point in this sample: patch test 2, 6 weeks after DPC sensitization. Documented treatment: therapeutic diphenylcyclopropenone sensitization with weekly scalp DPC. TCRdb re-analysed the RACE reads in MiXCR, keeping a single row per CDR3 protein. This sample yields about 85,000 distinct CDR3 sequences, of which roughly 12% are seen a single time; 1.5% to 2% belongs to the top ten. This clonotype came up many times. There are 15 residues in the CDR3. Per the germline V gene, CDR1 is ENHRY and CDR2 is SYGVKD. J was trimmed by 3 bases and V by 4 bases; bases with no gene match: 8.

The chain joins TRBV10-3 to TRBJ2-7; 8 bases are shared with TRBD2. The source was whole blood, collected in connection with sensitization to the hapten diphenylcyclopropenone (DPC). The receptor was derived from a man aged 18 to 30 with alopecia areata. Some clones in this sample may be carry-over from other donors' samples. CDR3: CAISGQRGRVYEQYV. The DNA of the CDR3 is TGTGCCATCAGTGGCCAGCGGGGGAGGGTCTACGAGCAGTACGTC.